These T cell receptor beta chains were read from a single sample in a study of blood T cells in healthy people across ages. TCRdb re-called the 5' RACE reads through MiXCR, storing one row per CDR3 protein. The data show approximately 960,000 distinct CDR3 sequences, about 29% seen once. These sequences were also reported in another study, on T cells of mothers and their children.

Sequenced material: blood. The receptors were gathered from a woman aged 40-49 years in good health. The CDR3 runs from the conserved cysteine through the conserved F or W. D genes are given only for firm matches. A row's size may be missing; if present it is once, few, many or a size class.

>.|.|TRBJ1-1|TRBV2
TGTGCCAGCAGTGAGCCGTTTATGAACACTGAAGCTTTCTTT
CASSEPFMNTEAFF
>.|.|TRBJ1-4|TRBV3-1
TGTGCCAGCAGCCCTCGACAATCGGGTGAAAAACTGTTTTTT
CASSPRQSGEKLFF
>.|TRBD1|TRBJ2-7|TRBV6-6
TGTGCCAGCAGTTACTGGGGACAGGGTGGAGAGCAGTACTTC
CASSYWGQGGEQYF
>.|TRBD2|TRBJ2-2|TRBV28
TGTGCCAGCAGGATTAGCGGGGGAGGCACCGGGGAGCTGTTTTTT
CASRISGGGTGELFF
>few|.|TRBJ1-1|TRBV3-1
TGTGCCAGCAGCCAGGTCCATATGAACACTGAAGCTTTCTTT
CASSQVHMNTEAFF
>.|.|TRBJ1-5|TRBV28
TGTGCCAGCAGTTTATCCAAAGGAGGGCAGCCCTGGCATTTT
CASSLSKGGQPWHF
>.|.|TRBJ2-5|TRBV29-1
TGCAGCGTTAATTCGGGGGTGGGGACCCAGTACTTC
CSVNSGVGTQYF
>.|.|TRBJ2-7|TRBV9
TGTGCCAGCAGCTCAGGGGCTGGCGGGAGATTCTACGAGCAGTACTTC
CASSSGAGGRFYEQYF
>.|.|TRBJ2-3|TRBV6-5
TGTGCCAGCAGTTACCAAACCGGGGGTACGCAGTATTTT
CASSYQTGGTQYF
>many|.|TRBJ2-7|TRBV20-1
TGCAGTGCTAGTCCAGGGAGTTTGTACGAGCAGTACTTC
CSASPGSLYEQYF
>.|TRBD2|TRBJ2-2|TRBV7-3
TGTGCCAGCAGCTTAACTCTAGCGGGGGCCGAGGACACCGGGGAGCTGTTTTTT
CASSLTLAGAEDTGELFF
>few|.|TRBJ2-3|TRBV4-1
TGCGCCAGCAGCCGAGCAAAGGCTATCACAGATACGCAGTATTTT
CASSRAKAITDTQYF
>many|TRBD2|TRBJ2-3|TRBV5-4
TGTGCCAGCAGCCCAAACACCGGGACTAGTGTGACAGATACGCAGTATTTT
CASSPNTGTSVTDTQYF
>.|.|TRBJ2-5|TRBV6-1
TGTGCCAGCAGTGGGGGCAGGGGAGAGACCCAGTACTTC
CASSGGRGETQYF
>few|.|TRBJ2-3|TRBV24-1
TGTGCCACCAGTGACCCCGGGAGTTCCGTCACAGATACGCAGTATTTT
CATSDPGSSVTDTQYF
>many|.|TRBJ2-6|TRBV4-3
TGCGCCAGCAGCTCCAGGGGCCGTACCTCTGGGGCCAACGTCCTGACTTTC
CASSSRGRTSGANVLTF
>few|.|TRBJ2-3|TRBV28
TGTGCCAGCAGTTCCCCCCGGACTAACTCTCTAGATACGCAGTATTTT
CASSSPRTNSLDTQYF
>few|.|TRBJ2-3|TRBV29-1
TGCAGCGTTGCGGCAGGGGACACAGATACGCAGTATTTT
CSVAAGDTDTQYF
>.|TRBD2|TRBJ2-4|TRBV7-6
TGTGCCAGCAGCTTACCTAGCGGGGGGGCTCCCCACAATGAGCAGTACTTC
CASSLPSGGAPHNEQYF
>.|.|TRBJ2-1|TRBV7-2
TGTGCCAGCAGCTTAGGCCGGGACTCCAACAATGAGCAGTTCTTC
CASSLGRDSNNEQFF
>few|TRBD1|TRBJ1-6|TRBV2
TGTGCCAGCTGTAGACAGGGCTCCGCTAATTCACCCCTCCACTTT
CASCRQGSANSPLHF
>few|TRBD2|TRBJ2-1|TRBV7-3
TGTGCCAGCAGCCTCAGTTTAGCGGGGTCCGCGCAGTTCTTC
CASSLSLAGSAQFF
>many|.|TRBJ2-7|TRBV6-6
TGTGCCAGCAGTCCTTGGGAGGGGGAAGGATACGAGCAGTACTTC
CASSPWEGEGYEQYF
>few|.|TRBJ2-7|TRBV28
TGTGCCAGCAGTCCGTACAGGGTTGAGCAGTACTTC
CASSPYRVEQYF
>.|.|TRBJ2-7|TRBV12-3/TRBV12-4
TGTGCCAGCACCACCCGAAGCAGGGGCTCACCACCCTACGAGCAGTACTTC
CASTTRSRGSPPYEQYF
>few|TRBD1|TRBJ2-1|TRBV5-1
TGCGCCAGCAGCTTGGGGTGGACAGGGATCAATGAGCAGTTCTTC
CASSLGWTGINEQFF
>.|TRBD1|TRBJ2-2|TRBV4-1
TGCGCCAGCAGCCAGGGAATATGGGTACAGGGGGCCCCCGGGGAGCTGTTTTTT
CASSQGIWVQGAPGELFF
>few|.|TRBJ2-5|TRBV18
TGTGTCAGCTCACAAGGACTGCAAGAGACCCAGTACTTC
CVSSQGLQETQYF
>.|TRBD2|TRBJ2-3|TRBV27
TGTGCCAGCAGTGGCTCCCGACTAGCGGGGGCAGATACGCAGTATTTT
CASSGSRLAGADTQYF
>few|.|TRBJ1-5|TRBV4-1
TGCGCCAGCAGCCAAGTTATGAGTAACAATCAGCCCCAGCATTTT
CASSQVMSNNQPQHF
>.|.|TRBJ2-1|TRBV7-2
TGTGCCAGCAGCTTAGATTCGGGGGCTCGGGGTAACAATGAGCAGTTCTTC
CASSLDSGARGNNEQFF
>many|.|TRBJ1-2|TRBV3-1
TGTGCCAGCAGCCAAGGACAACCAACAAACTATGGCTACACCTTC
CASSQGQPTNYGYTF
>few|.|TRBJ1-1|TRBV18
TGTGCCAGCTCACCAAGTGGGATGGGGACTGAAGCTTTCTTT
CASSPSGMGTEAFF
>many|.|TRBJ1-6|TRBV5-1
TGCGCCAGCAGCTTACAGGAGTCTAATTCACCCCTCCACTTT
CASSLQESNSPLHF
>many|TRBD1|TRBJ1-2|TRBV5-1
TGCGCCAGCAGCTTAAGGACAGGGAGCTATGGCTACACCTTC
CASSLRTGSYGYTF
>few|.|TRBJ1-1|TRBV18
TGTGCCAGCTCTCAACAGGCCTCGAGGCAATCCGAAGCTTTCTTT
CASSQQASRQSEAFF
>.|.|TRBJ2-7|TRBV10-3
TGTGCCATCAGAGAAGGGGGTGGGGTCTCCTGCGAGCAGTACTTC
CAIREGGGVSCEQYF
>many|TRBD1|TRBJ2-1|TRBV7-2
TGTGCCAGCAGCCCGGGGACAGGGGTGAATGAGCAGTTCTTC
CASSPGTGVNEQFF
>once|.|TRBJ1-4|TRBV9
TGTGCCAGCAGCGTCTGGGGGGCGGGAGAAAAACTGTTTTTT
CASSVWGAGEKLFF
>.|.|TRBJ1-2|TRBV5-4
TGTGCCAGCAGCTTAGCAGGGAGAGCCAACTATGGCTACACCTTC
CASSLAGRANYGYTF
>few|.|TRBJ2-1|TRBV13
TGTGCCAGCAGCCTCCAGAGTCATGAGCAGTTCTTC
CASSLQSHEQFF
>many|.|TRBJ2-1|TRBV29-1
TGCAGCGTTGTTGGGGCCTCCCCCTCCTACAATGAGCAGTTCTTC
CSVVGASPSYNEQFF
>.|.|TRBJ2-7|TRBV15
TGTGCCACCAGCAGTCTAACAGGCGCCTACGAGCAGTACTTC
CATSSLTGAYEQYF
>.|.|TRBJ1-1|TRBV7-8
TGTGCCAGCAGCTTAGCGCTTATACCCGCGGTGGGCAGGGGTAACACTGAAGCTTTCTTT
CASSLALIPAVGRGNTEAFF
>few|.|TRBJ1-4|TRBV7-2
TGTGCCAGCAGCTTAGCGAGAGGACGCCTTAATGAAAAACTGTTTTTT
CASSLARGRLNEKLFF
>many|TRBD1|TRBJ2-7|TRBV3-1
TGTGCCAGCAGCCGACGGACAGGGGGCCTCTACGAGCAGTACTTC
CASSRRTGGLYEQYF
>few|.|TRBJ1-1|TRBV5-1
TGCGCCAGCAGCATCGGGACACCGAGCACTGAAGCTTTCTTT
CASSIGTPSTEAFF
>few|TRBD1|TRBJ2-2|TRBV9
TGTGCCAGCAGCGGGGGACAGGGGGCTAACACCGGGGAGCTGTTTTTT
CASSGGQGANTGELFF